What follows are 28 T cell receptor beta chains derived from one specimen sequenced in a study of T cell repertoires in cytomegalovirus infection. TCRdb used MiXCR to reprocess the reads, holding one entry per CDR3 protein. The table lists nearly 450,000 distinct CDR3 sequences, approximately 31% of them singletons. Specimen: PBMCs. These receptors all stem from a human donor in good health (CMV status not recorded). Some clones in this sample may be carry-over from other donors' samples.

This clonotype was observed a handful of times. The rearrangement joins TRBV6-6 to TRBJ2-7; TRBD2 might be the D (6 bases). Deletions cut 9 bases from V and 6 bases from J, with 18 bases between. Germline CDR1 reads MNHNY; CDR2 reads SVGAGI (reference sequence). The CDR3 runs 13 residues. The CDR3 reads CASRKDGSREQYF. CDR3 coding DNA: TGTGCCAGTAGAAAGGACGGGAGTCGCGAGCAGTACTTC.

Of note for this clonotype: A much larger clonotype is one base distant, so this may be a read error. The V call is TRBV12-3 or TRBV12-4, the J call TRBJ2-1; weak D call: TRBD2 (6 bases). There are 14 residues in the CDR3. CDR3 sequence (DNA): TGTGCCAGCAGTTTACCGGGACGGAGGGATGAGCAGTCCTTC. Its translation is CASSLPGRRDEQSF.

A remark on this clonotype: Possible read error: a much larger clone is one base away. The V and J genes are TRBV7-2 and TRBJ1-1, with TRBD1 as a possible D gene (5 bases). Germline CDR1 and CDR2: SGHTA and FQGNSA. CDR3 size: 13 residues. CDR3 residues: CASSPRQNTEALF. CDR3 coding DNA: TGTGCCAGCAGCCCCAGACAGAACACTGAAGCTTTATTT.

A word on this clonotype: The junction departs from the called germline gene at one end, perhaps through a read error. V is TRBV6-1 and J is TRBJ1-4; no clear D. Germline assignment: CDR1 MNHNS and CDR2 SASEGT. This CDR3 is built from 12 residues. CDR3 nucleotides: TGTGCCAGCAGTGCAACTAATGAACAACTGTTTTTT. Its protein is CASSATNEQLFF.

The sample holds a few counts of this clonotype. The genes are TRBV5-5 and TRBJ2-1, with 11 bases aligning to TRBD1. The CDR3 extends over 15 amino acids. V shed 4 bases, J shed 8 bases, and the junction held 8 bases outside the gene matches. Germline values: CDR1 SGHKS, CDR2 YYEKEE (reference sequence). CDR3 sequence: CASSAPGQGVDEQFF. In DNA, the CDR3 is TGTGCCAGCAGCGCGCCGGGACAGGGGGTAGATGAGCAGTTCTTC.

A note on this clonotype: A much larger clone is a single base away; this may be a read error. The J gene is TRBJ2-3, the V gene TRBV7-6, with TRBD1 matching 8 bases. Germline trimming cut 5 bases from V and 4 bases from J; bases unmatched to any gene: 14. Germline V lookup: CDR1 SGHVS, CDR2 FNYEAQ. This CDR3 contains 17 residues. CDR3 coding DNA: TGTGCCAGCAGCGTAAGGCCTGCGGACAGGGTACCAGATACGCAGTATTTT. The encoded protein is CASSVRPADRVPDTQYF.

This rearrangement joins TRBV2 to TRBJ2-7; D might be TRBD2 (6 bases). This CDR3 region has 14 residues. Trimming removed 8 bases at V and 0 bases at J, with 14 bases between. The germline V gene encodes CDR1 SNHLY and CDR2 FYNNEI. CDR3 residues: CASRAGGTSYEQYF. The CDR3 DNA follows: TGTGCCAGCCGGGCGGGCGGGACCTCCTACGAGCAGTACTTC.

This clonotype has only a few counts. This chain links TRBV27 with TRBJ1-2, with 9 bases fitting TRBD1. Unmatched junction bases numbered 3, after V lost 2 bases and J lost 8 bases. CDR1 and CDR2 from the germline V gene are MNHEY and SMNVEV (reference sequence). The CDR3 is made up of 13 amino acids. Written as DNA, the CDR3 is TGTGCCAGCAGTTTAGGGACAGGGAGCGGCTACACCTTC. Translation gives CASSLGTGSGYTF.

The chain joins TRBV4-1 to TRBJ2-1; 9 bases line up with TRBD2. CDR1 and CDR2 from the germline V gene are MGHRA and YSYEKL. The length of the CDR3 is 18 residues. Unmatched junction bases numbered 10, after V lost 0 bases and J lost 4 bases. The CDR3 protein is CASSQDPPAGGLYNEQFF. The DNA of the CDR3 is TGCGCCAGCAGCCAAGACCCCCCTGCGGGGGGGCTTTACAATGAGCAGTTCTTC.

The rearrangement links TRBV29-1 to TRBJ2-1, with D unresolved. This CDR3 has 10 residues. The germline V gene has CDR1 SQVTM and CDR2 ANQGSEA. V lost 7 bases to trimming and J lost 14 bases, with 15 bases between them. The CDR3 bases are TGCAGCGGGATCGGACGAGAGGAGTTCTTC. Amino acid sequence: CSGIGREEFF.

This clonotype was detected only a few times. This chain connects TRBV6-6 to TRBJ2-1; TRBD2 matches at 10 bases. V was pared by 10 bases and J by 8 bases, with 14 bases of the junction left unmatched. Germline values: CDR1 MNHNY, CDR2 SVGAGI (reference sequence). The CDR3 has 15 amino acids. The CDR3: CATRSGGATLHEQFF. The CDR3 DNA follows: TGTGCCACCCGAAGCGGGGGGGCCACATTGCATGAGCAGTTCTTC.

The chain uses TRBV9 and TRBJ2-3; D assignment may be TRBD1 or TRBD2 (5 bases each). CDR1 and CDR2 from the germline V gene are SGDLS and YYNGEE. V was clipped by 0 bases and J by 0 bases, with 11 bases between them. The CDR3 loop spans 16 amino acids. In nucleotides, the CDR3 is TGTGCCAGCAGCGTAGTGGGGCGGGTTAGCACAGATACGCAGTATTTT. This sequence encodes CASSVVGRVSTDTQYF.

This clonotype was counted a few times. CDR3 residues: CASSRRQGNTGELFF. The DNA of the CDR3 is TGTGCCAGCAGCCGCCGACAGGGGAACACCGGGGAGCTGTTTTTT. The chain couples TRBV7-9 to TRBJ2-2, with 7 bases aligning to TRBD1. CDR1 and CDR2 (germline): SEHNR, FQNEAQ (reference sequence). V shed 5 bases, J shed 1 base, and the junction held 4 bases outside the gene matches. This CDR3 region has 15 residues.

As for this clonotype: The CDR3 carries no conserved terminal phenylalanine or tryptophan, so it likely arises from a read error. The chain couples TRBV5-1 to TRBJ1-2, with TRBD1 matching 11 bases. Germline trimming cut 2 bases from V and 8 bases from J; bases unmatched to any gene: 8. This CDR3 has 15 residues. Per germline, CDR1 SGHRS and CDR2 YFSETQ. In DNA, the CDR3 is TGCGCCAGCAGCTTAAGAGGACAGGGGGCCGAGGGCTACACCTGC. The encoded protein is CASSLRGQGAEGYTC.

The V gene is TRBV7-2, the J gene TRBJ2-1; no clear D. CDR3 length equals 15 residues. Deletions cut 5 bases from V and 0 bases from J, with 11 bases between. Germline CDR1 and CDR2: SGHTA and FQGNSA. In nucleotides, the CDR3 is TGTGCCAGCAGCGCCCACTCGAGCTCCTACAATGAGCAGTTCTTC. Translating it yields CASSAHSSSYNEQFF.

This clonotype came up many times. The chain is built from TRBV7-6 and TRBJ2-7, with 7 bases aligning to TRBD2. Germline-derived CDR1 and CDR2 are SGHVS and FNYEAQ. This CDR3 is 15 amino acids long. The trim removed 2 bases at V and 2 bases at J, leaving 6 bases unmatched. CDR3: CASSLNPSGTYEQYF. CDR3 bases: TGTGCCAGCAGCTTAAATCCTAGCGGCACCTACGAGCAGTACTTC.

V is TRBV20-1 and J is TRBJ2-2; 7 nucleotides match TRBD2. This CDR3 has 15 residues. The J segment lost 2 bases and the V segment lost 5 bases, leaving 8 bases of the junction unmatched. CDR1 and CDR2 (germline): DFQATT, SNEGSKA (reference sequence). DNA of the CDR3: TGCAGTGCTGCCCTAGGGAGGGGCAACACCGGGGAGCTGTTTTTT. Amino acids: CSAALGRGNTGELFF.

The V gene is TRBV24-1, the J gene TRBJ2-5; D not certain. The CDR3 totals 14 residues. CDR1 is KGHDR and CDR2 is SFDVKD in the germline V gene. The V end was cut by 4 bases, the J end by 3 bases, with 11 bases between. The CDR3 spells CATSDRFSEETQYF. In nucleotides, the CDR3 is TGTGCCACCAGTGACCGGTTTTCCGAAGAGACCCAGTACTTC.

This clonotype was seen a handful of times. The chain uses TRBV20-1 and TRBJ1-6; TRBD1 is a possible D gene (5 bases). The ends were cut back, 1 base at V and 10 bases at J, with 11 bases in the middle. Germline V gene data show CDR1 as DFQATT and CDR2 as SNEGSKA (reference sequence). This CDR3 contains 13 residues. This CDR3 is CSARVGGGSPLHF. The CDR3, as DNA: TGCAGTGCTAGAGTGGGGGGGGGATCACCCCTCCACTTT.

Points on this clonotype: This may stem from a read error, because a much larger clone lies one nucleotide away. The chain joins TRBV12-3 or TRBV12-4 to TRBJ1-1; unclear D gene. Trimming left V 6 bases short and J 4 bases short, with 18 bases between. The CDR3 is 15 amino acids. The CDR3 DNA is TGTGCCAGCAGCATAAACAGTTTGCGGGTCACTGAAGCTTTCTTT. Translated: CASSINSLRVTEAFF.

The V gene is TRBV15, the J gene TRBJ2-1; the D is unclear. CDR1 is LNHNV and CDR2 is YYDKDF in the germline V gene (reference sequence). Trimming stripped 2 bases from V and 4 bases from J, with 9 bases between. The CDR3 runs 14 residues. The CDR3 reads CATSRQTVYNEQFF. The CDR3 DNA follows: TGTGCCACCAGCAGACAAACAGTTTACAATGAGCAGTTCTTC.

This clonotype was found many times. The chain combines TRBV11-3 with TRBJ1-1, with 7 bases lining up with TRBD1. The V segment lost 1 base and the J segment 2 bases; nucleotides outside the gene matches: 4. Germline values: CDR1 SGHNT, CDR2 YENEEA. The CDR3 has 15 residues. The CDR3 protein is CASSLGTGNNTEAFF. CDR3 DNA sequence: TGTGCCAGCAGCTTAGGGACAGGAAATAACACTGAAGCTTTCTTT.

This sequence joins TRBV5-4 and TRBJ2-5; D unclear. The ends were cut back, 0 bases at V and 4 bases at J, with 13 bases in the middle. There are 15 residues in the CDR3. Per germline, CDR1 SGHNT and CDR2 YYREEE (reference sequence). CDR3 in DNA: TGTGCCAGCAGCTTGGCCGGGCCGGGCCGAGAGACCCAGTACTTC. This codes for CASSLAGPGRETQYF.

The CDR3 spells CASSPRGDGGNNEQFF. The CDR3 bases are TGCGCCAGCAGCCCCCGCGGGGACGGGGGAAACAATGAGCAGTTCTTC. This rearrangement joins TRBV4-1 to TRBJ2-1, with a weak D call TRBD2 (6 bases). The CDR3 length is 16 residues. With 4 bases removed from V and 5 bases from J, the gap between germline ends came to 18 bases. Germline-derived CDR1 and CDR2 are MGHRA and YSYEKL.

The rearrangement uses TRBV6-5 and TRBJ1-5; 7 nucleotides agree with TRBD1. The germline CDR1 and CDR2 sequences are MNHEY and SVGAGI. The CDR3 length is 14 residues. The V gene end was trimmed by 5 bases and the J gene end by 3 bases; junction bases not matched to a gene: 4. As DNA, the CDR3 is TGTGCCAGCAGTACGGGACAGCCCAATCAGCCCCAGCATTTT. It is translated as CASSTGQPNQPQHF.

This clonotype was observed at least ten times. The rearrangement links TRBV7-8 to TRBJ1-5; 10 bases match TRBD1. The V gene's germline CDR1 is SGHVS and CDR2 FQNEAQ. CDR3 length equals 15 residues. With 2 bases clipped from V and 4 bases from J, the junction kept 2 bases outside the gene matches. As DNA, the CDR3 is TGTGCCAGCAGCTTAAGGACAGGGGGAAATCAGCCCCAGCATTTT. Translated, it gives CASSLRTGGNQPQHF.

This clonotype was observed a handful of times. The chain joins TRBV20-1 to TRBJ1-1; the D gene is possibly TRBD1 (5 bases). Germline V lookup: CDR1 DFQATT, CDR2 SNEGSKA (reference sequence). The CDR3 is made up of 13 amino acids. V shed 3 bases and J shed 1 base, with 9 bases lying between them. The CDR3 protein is CSARVTGNTEAFF. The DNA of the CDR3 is TGCAGTGCTAGGGTAACAGGGAACACTGAAGCTTTCTTT.

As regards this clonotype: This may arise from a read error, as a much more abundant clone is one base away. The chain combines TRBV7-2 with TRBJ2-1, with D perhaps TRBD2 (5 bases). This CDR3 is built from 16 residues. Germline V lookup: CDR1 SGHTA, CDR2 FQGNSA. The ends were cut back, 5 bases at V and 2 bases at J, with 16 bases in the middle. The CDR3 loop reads CASSHSPGMTYNEQFF. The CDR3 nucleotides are TGTGCCAGCAGCCACAGCCCGGGGATGACCTACAATGAGCAGTTCTTC. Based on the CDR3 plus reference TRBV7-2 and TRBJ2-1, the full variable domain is GAGVSQSPSNKVTEKGKDVELRCDPISGHTALYWYRQSLGQGLEFLIYFQGNSAPDKSGLPSDRFSAERTGGSVSTLTIQRTQQEDSAVYLCASSHSPGMTYNEQFFGPGTRLTVL.